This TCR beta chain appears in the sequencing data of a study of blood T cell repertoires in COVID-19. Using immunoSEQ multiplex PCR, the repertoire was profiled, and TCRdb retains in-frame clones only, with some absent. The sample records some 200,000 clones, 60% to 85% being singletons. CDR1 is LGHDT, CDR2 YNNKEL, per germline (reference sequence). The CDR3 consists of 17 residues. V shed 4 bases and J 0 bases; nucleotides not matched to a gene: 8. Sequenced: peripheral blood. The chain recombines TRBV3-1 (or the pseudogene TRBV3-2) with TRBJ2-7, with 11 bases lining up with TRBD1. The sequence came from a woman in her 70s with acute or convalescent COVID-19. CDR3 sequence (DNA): TGTGCCAGCAGCCCGGGGACAGGGGGACCATACTCCTACGAGCAGTACTTC. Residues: CASSPGTGGPYSYEQYF.